The clone carrying this TCR beta chain was recorded many times. The data were taken from a study of Graves' ophthalmopathy and Graves' hyperthyroidism. The authors amplified TCR beta CDR3 regions from RNA transcripts. Investigators did first-round RT-PCR with HTBI primers, then second-round multiplex PCR. From the multiplex PCR reads, TCRdb called clonotypes with MiXCR, one entry per CDR3 protein. The table has 600,000 to 950,000 distinct CDR3 sequences, 35% to 50% seen once; the top ten hold approximately 46%. Isolation of PBMCs was performed using over 8 ml of fresh peripheral blood. Sequencing used peripheral blood. The origin of this receptor is an adult man with Graves' ophthalmopathy.

The DNA of the CDR3 is TGTGCCAGCAGCTTAGGGGTCCGCTACTATGGCTACACCTTC. This sequence encodes CASSLGVRYYGYTF. J is TRBJ1-2 and V is TRBV7-9; D is unclear. This CDR3 is built from 14 residues. The germline V and J ends were trimmed by 1 base and 3 bases, with 9 bases remaining between them. Germline CDR1 is SEHNR and CDR2 is FQNEAQ (reference sequence). The whole variable domain, remainder taken from reference TRBV7-9 and TRBJ1-2, is DTGVSQNPRHKITKRGQNVTFRCDPISEHNRLYWYRQTLGQGPEFLTYFQNEAQLEKSRLLSDRFSAERPKGSFSTLEIQRTEQGDSAMYLCASSLGVRYYGYTFGSGTRLTVV.